What follows is one T cell receptor (beta chain) and its context. As yet, its antigen is unknown. The CDR3 is 13 residues long. The germline gives CDR1 ENHRY, CDR2 SYGVKD. V was clipped by 0 bases and J by 6 bases, with 8 bases between them. Built from TCR beta cDNA, the libraries had unique molecular identifiers in them. Once about 0.85 to 10 million T cells were used, roughly 490,000 cDNA molecules resulted. TCRdb used MiXCR to reprocess the PCR reads, holding one entry per CDR3 protein. The repertoire consists of hundreds of thousands of distinct CDR3 sequences, with about 27% occurring once and the leading ten covering 0.55% to 0.65%. This entry comes from a study of post-analysis software for immune sequencing data. Study-level information: Relapsing-remitting, secondary progressive and progressive-relapsing forms of multiple sclerosis all featured among disease courses. Study results and caveats: In patients, TRBV5-6, TRBV5-1 and TRBV20-1 belonged to several TRBV segments found more frequently than in controls. Compared against controls, patients with multiple sclerosis displayed significantly lower normalized Chao1 diversity.

Sequenced sample: blood. The chain carries TRBV10-3 and TRBJ1-1, with D unclear. This receptor was taken from a girl aged 10-17 years with multiple sclerosis. The CDR3 here is CAISESSRAEAFF. The CDR3 DNA follows: TGTGCCATCAGTGAGTCGTCGAGGGCTGAAGCTTTCTTT.